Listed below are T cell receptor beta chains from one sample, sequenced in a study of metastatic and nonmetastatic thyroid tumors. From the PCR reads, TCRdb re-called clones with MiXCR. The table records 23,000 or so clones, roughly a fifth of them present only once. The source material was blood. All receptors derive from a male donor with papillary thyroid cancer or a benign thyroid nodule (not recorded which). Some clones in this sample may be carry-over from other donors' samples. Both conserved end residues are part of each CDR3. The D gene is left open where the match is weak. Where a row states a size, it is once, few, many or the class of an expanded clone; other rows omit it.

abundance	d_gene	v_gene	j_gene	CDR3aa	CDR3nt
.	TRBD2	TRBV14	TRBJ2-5	CASSQGASGSIGETQYF	TGTGCCAGCAGCCAAGGGGCCAGCGGGAGTATAGGAGAGACCCAGTACTTC
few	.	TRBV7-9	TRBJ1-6	CASSPTPNSPLQF	TGTGCCAGCAGCCCTACCCCTAATTCACCCCTCCAGTTT
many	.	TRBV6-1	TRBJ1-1	CASSSLTVKAFF	TGTGCCAGCAGTTCTTTGACGGTGAAAGCTTTCTTT
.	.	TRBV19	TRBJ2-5	CAGSPVGGDGETQYF	TGTGCCGGTAGTCCGGTAGGGGGGGATGGGGAGACCCAGTACTTC
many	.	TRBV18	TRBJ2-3	CASSSSTDTQYF	TGTGCCAGCTCATCCTCGACAGATACGCAGTATTTT
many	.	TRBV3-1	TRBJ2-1	CASSQDVLRRTYNEQFF	TGTGCCAGCAGCCAAGATGTTCTGAGACGGACCTACAATGAGCAGTTCTTC
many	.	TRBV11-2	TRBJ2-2	CASSFGADLGTGELFF	TGTGCCAGCAGCTTTGGTGCGGACCTGGGCACCGGGGAGCTGTTTTTT
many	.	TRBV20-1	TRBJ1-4	CSAPGTDNEKLFF	TGCAGTGCTCCAGGGACCGATAATGAAAAACTGTTTTTT
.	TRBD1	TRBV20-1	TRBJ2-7	CSARNLDRGYSYEQYF	TGCAGTGCTAGAAACCTAGACAGGGGCTACTCCTACGAGCAGTACTTC
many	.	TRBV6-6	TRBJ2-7	CASSYSRGAGVREQYF	TGTGCCAGCAGTTATTCTCGGGGGGCAGGGGTTAGGGAGCAGTACTTC
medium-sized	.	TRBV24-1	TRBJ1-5	CATSDRGGNNQPQHF	TGTGCCACCAGTGATCGTGGCGGAAACAATCAGCCCCAGCATTTT
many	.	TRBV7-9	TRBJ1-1	CASSPDAGMNTEAFF	TGTGCCAGCAGCCCGGATGCAGGGATGAACACTGAAGCTTTCTTT
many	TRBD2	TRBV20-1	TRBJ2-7	CSARRSGGSYEQYF	TGCAGTGCAAGGAGAAGCGGGGGATCCTACGAGCAGTACTTC
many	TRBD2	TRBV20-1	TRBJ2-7	CSARVGLAGSYEQYF	TGCAGTGCTAGGGTGGGACTAGCGGGATCCTACGAGCAGTACTTC
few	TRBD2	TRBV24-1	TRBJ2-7	CATIGSGRHEQYF	TGTGCCACCATCGGGAGCGGGAGACACGAGCAGTACTTC
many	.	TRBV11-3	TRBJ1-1	CASSAAGAGTEAFF	TGTGCCAGCAGCGCCGCAGGGGCCGGCACTGAAGCTTTCTTT
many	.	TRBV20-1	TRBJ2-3	CSVPGVWGTDTQYF	TGCAGTGTCCCTGGCGTTTGGGGCACAGATACGCAGTATTTT
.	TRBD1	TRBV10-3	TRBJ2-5	CAISSGTGVQETQYF	TGTGCCATCAGCTCCGGGACAGGGGTGCAAGAGACCCAGTACTTC
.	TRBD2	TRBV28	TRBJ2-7	CASSPPGGGYEQYF	TGTGCCAGCAGTCCCCCGGGAGGGGGCTACGAGCAGTACTTC